The next 24 T cell receptor beta chains were all read from a single sample in a study of response to subunit inactivated influenza vaccine. Via MiXCR, TCRdb re-called the RT-PCR reads, giving one row per CDR3 protein. The table lists hundreds of thousands of distinct CDR3 sequences, roughly 10% of them singletons. This same sample was also part of a study on T cells expressing NK-cell markers. As reported in that work: UMIs were included in TCR beta cDNA generated by 5'RACE template switching.

Specimen: PBMCs from blood, collected on the day of vaccination. The source is a man over 45 who received an inactivated influenza vaccine.

This clonotype appeared a few times. The chain recombines TRBV18 with TRBJ1-4; 7 nucleotides line up with TRBD1. Germline V gene sequence: CDR1 KGHSH, CDR2 LQKENI. The CDR3 runs to 16 residues. Losses at the gene ends were 4 bases for V and 7 bases for J; bases not matched to a gene: 12. The CDR3 sequence: CASSLSPTGEGEKLFF. In nucleotides, the CDR3 is TGTGCCAGCTCACTTTCGCCTACAGGGGAAGGTGAAAAACTGTTTTTT.

This clonotype was seen only a few times. The chain links TRBV3-1 to TRBJ2-4, with TRBD1 identical over 8 bases. Per the germline V gene, CDR1 is LGHDT and CDR2 is YNNKEL (reference sequence). V gave up 3 bases and J gave up 4 bases; unmatched junction bases: 5. CDR3 length: 15 amino acids. CDR3 DNA sequence: TGTGCCAGCAGCCAGTATCGGACAGGGAAAAACATTCAGTACTTC. It encodes CASSQYRTGKNIQYF.

The chain carries TRBV7-3 and TRBJ1-4; 8 bases line up with TRBD1. With V trimmed by 5 bases and J by 6 bases, 11 bases remained unmatched. The CDR3 sequence is 16 residues long. CDR1 is SGHTA, CDR2 FQGTGA, per germline. The CDR3: CASSRSRGQGYEKLFF. The CDR3 region has the DNA TGTGCCAGCAGCCGCAGTCGAGGACAGGGATATGAAAAACTGTTTTTT.

V and J are TRBV2 and TRBJ2-5; possibly TRBD2 for D (6 bases). V was cut by 7 bases and J by 2 bases, with 20 bases left in between. The germline V gene encodes CDR1 SNHLY and CDR2 FYNNEI. The CDR3 is made up of 16 amino acids. The CDR3 region is CASIRRRAGLQETQYF. CDR3 nucleotides: TGTGCCAGCATCCGTAGGCGGGCGGGATTACAAGAGACCCAGTACTTC.

This clonotype was counted many times. The chain is built from TRBV7-2 and TRBJ2-5; no clear D gene. The CDR3 covers 13 residues. Germline CDR1 and CDR2: SGHTA and FQGNSA. Trimming removed 6 bases at V and 5 bases at J, with 13 bases between. The CDR3 loop is CASSQAPTETQYF. Written as DNA, the CDR3 is TGTGCCAGCAGTCAGGCCCCAACGGAGACCCAGTACTTC.

V and J are TRBV3-1 and TRBJ2-1; D is undetermined. In germline, CDR1 is LGHDT, CDR2 YNNKEL (reference sequence). The V end lost 1 base, the J end lost 7 bases, and 11 bases lay between the germline ends. CDR3 length: 14 residues. CDR3 DNA: TGTGCCAGCAGCCAAGCGGACGGGTATAATGAGCAGTTCTTC. Translated, it gives CASSQADGYNEQFF.

This chain links TRBV18 with TRBJ2-2, with D unresolved. Germline-derived CDR1 and CDR2 are KGHSH and LQKENI. The CDR3 loop spans 12 amino acids. Between the trimmed V and J ends, which lost 3 bases and 4 bases, there was a span of 3 bases. The chain's CDR3 is CASSPRTGELFF. CDR3 nucleotide sequence: TGTGCCAGCTCACCTCGCACCGGGGAGCTGTTTTTT.

This chain connects TRBV12-3 or TRBV12-4 to TRBJ1-1; 9 bases map to TRBD1. Trimming took 7 bases from V and 4 from J; bases not matched to a gene: 10. The CDR3 runs to 15 residues. CDR3 nucleotides: TGTGCCAGCAACGTTGACAGGGGGATTGGCACTGAAGCTTTCTTT. This gives the protein CASNVDRGIGTEAFF.

V usage is TRBV10-3 and J usage is TRBJ2-7; D unclear. Germline CDR1 reads ENHRY; CDR2 reads SYGVKD. V dropped 7 bases and J dropped 6 bases, with 10 bases sitting between them. The CDR3 covers 11 residues. The CDR3 DNA is TGTGCCATCAACAACGGACCCGAGCAGTACTTC. It is translated as CAINNGPEQYF.

This clonotype was seen only a few times. The chain joins TRBV10-2 to TRBJ2-2; 9 nucleotides match TRBD1. The CDR3 is 13 residues long. Losses at the gene ends were 11 bases for V and 5 bases for J; bases not matched to a gene: 6. Per germline, CDR1 WSHSY and CDR2 SAAADI. CDR3 sequence reads: CAGGQGKTGELFF. CDR3 DNA sequence: TGCGCCGGTGGACAGGGGAAAACCGGGGAGCTGTTTTTT.

The V and J genes are TRBV5-1 and TRBJ2-6; a possible D gene is TRBD1 (6 bases). Between the trimmed V and J ends, which lost 1 base and 3 bases, there was a span of 8 bases. The germline CDR1 and CDR2 sequences are SGHRS and YFSETQ. This CDR3 is 15 amino acids long. The CDR3 protein is CASSLQGIGANVLTF. In DNA, the CDR3 is TGCGCCAGCAGCTTGCAGGGGATTGGGGCCAACGTCCTGACTTTC.

This clonotype was observed a few times. J is TRBJ2-3 and V is TRBV25-1; D might be TRBD2 (6 bases). The CDR3 spans 14 residues. Germline V gene data show CDR1 as MGHDK and CDR2 as SYGVNS. The V end was cut by 3 bases, the J end by 7 bases, with 14 bases between. CDR3 amino acids: CASSDPGGVNTQYF. The DNA for the CDR3 is TGTGCCAGCAGTGACCCCGGGGGAGTAAATACGCAGTATTTT.

This rearrangement joins TRBV3-1 to TRBJ2-5; 11 bases are a match to TRBD2. The V segment lost 4 bases and the J segment 3 bases; nucleotides outside the gene matches: 7. Germline V CDR1 and CDR2: LGHDT, YNNKEL (reference sequence). The CDR3 length is 16 residues. For the CDR3, the DNA is TGTGCCAGCAGCCCAACGACTAGCGGGACCAAAGAGACCCAGTACTTC. This sequence encodes CASSPTTSGTKETQYF.

The V gene is TRBV4-3, the J gene TRBJ1-6; D is possibly TRBD1 (5 bases). CDR1 and CDR2 (germline): LGHNA, YSLEER. V dropped 1 base and J dropped 14 bases, with 12 bases sitting between them. The CDR3 has 13 residues. The CDR3 nucleotides read TGCGCCAGCAGCCAAGGTCAGGGTGGGACCCTCCACTTT. Protein sequence: CASSQGQGGTLHF.

Ten or more counts support this clonotype. The V gene is TRBV28, the J gene TRBJ2-7, with 9 positions matching TRBD1. Germline lookup yields CDR1 MDHEN and CDR2 SYDVKM. V was clipped by 4 bases and J by 7 bases; unmatched bases: 8. CDR3 length: 14 amino acids. DNA of the CDR3: TGTGCCAGCAGTTCTATTTTCGGGACAGGGGAGCAGTACTTC. It yields the protein CASSSIFGTGEQYF.

This clonotype appeared a few times. CDR3 bases: TGTGCCAGTAGTAACCCTTTTGCCTCGCCAGGCGGCGGGGAGCTGTTTTTT. Its protein is CASSNPFASPGGGELFF. The V call is TRBV19, the J call TRBJ2-2; no clear D. The germline V and J ends were trimmed by 4 bases and 7 bases, with 22 bases remaining between them. The CDR3 length is 17 residues. Germline loops: CDR1 LNHDA, CDR2 SQIVND (reference sequence).

This chain joins TRBV19 and TRBJ1-5; 9 nucleotides align to TRBD1. J gave up 3 bases and V 5 bases, and 5 bases lay outside the gene matches. CDR1 LNHDA and CDR2 SQIVND come from the germline V gene (reference sequence). The CDR3 loop spans 15 amino acids. The CDR3 bases are TGTGCCAGTAGTCCCGGACAGGGGTACAATCAGCCCCAGCATTTT. Protein sequence: CASSPGQGYNQPQHF.

The CDR3: CASSYFEGRWGYTF. CDR3 in DNA: TGTGCCAGCAGTTACTTCGAGGGGAGATGGGGCTACACCTTC. The chain employs TRBV6-2 or TRBV6-3 and TRBJ1-2; TRBD1 might be the D (5 bases). Germline V gene sequence: CDR1 MNHEY, CDR2 SVGEGT. Between the trimmed V and J ends, which lost 1 base and 8 bases, there was a span of 14 bases. The CDR3 has 14 amino acids.

The genes are TRBV2 and TRBJ2-7, with 7 bases matching TRBD1. Germline loops: CDR1 SNHLY, CDR2 FYNNEI. This CDR3 spans 12 amino acids. With V trimmed by 6 bases and J by 4 bases, 3 bases remained unmatched. In DNA, the CDR3 is TGTGCCAGCAGGGTACAGGGGTACGAGCAGTACTTC. As protein: CASRVQGYEQYF.

This clonotype was counted between two and nine times. The J gene is TRBJ2-3, the V gene TRBV7-3; D is perhaps TRBD2 (6 bases). CDR3 length: 15 amino acids. The V gene's germline CDR1 is SGHTA and CDR2 FQGTGA. Trimming took 5 bases from V and 0 from J, leaving 12 bases between them. The CDR3 loop reads CASSPDGTSTDTQYF. CDR3 nucleotide sequence: TGTGCCAGCAGCCCCGACGGGACTAGCACAGATACGCAGTATTTT.

This clonotype was picked up a small number of times. This rearrangement joins TRBV6-5 to TRBJ2-1; 7 bases agree with TRBD1. Germline V gene data show CDR1 as MNHEY and CDR2 as SVGAGI. CDR3 size: 17 residues. The J segment lost 9 bases and the V segment lost 2 bases, leaving 16 bases of the junction unmatched. Written as DNA, the CDR3 is TGTGCCAGCAGTTACCCGAAGACAGGGAACCTTAGATCTGAGCAGTTCTTC. It yields the protein CASSYPKTGNLRSEQFF.

CDR3 residues: CASSGRGQVTDTQYF. The CDR3 DNA reads TGCGCCAGCAGCGGAAGGGGGCAGGTCACAGATACGCAGTATTTT. V and J are TRBV5-1 and TRBJ2-3, with 7 bases lining up with TRBD1. J gave up 2 bases and V 4 bases, and 7 bases lay outside the gene matches. Germline loops: CDR1 SGHRS, CDR2 YFSETQ. CDR3 size: 15 residues.

The CDR3 DNA is TGCGCCAGCAGTGAGTCGCGGGGGCCCCCCTACGAGCAGTACTTC. Amino acid sequence: CASSESRGPPYEQYF. This chain uses TRBV10-1 with TRBJ2-7, with D maybe TRBD2 (7 bases). The V and J ends lost 0 bases and 2 bases respectively, with 11 bases between them. The V gene's germline CDR1 is WNHNN and CDR2 SYGVQD (reference sequence). The CDR3 is 15 amino acids.

The sample holds many counts of this clonotype. The genes are TRBV24-1 and TRBJ2-3; D is possibly TRBD2 (5 bases). The CDR3 spans 13 residues. From germline, CDR1 is KGHDR and CDR2 SFDVKD. Trimming took 9 bases from V and 0 from J, leaving 9 bases between them. The CDR3 sequence: CATSRGSTDTQYF. The DNA of the CDR3 is TGTGCCACCTCCCGCGGGAGCACAGATACGCAGTATTTT.